This TCR beta chain comes out of a study of T cells after yellow fever vaccination. The CDR3 has 18 residues. V was clipped by 0 bases and J by 2 bases; unmatched bases: 9. Germline-derived CDR1 and CDR2 are SGHRS and YFSETQ. Using its own MiXCR run on the 5' RACE reads, TCRdb lists one record per CDR3 protein. The sample lists about 300,000 distinct CDR3 sequences; roughly 8.7% were seen once. This clonotype was counted between two and nine times. J is TRBJ2-5 and V is TRBV5-1; 11 bases agree with TRBD2. The sample was CD4+ T cells sorted from PBMCs, taken 5 days after the yellow fever booster vaccination. The receptor was isolated from a man between 18 and 35 years old who received the YFV17D yellow fever vaccine. CDR3 region: CASSLAGLAGGGQETQYF. The CDR3 DNA sequence: TGCGCCAGCAGCTTGGCCGGGCTAGCGGGGGGAGGTCAAGAGACCCAGTACTTC.